The entry below describes one T cell receptor beta chain. One entry per CDR3 protein, called by TCRdb with MiXCR from the 5' RACE reads. The top ten hold 0.75% to 0.95% of the sample, which has some 500,000 distinct CDR3 sequences, 20% to 25% seen once. This entry comes from a study of identical twins. Germline V lookup: CDR1 MRHNA, CDR2 SNTAGT. CDR3 size: 13 residues. The V end was cut by 5 bases, the J end by 6 bases, with 13 bases between. The same sample was also studied in work on T cells expressing NK-cell markers.

V and J are TRBV6-4 and TRBJ1-2, with D hard to call. The sample consisted of CD4+ T cells sorted from blood. This receptor was identified in a woman aged 18-29 years in good health. The CDR3 loop reads CASSPTNLDGYTF. Written as DNA, the CDR3 is TGTGCCAGCAGTCCCACGAACCTAGATGGCTACACCTTC.